The 25 T cell receptor beta chains reported below all come from one sample, sequenced in a study of cytomegalovirus exposure and HLA in healthy donors. Assay used: immunoSEQ multiplex PCR; TCRdb lists only in-frame clones, some missing. Here the sample spans more than 250,000 clones, 80% to 90% being singletons. Sequenced: PBMCs. These TCRs come from a woman under 30 in good health and CMV-seronegative.

The rearrangement uses TRBV4-2 and TRBJ2-1, with D uncertain. Germline-derived CDR1 and CDR2 are LGHNA and YNFKEQ. Between the trimmed V and J ends, which lost 0 bases and 0 bases, there was a span of 9 bases. CDR3 length: 16 residues. CDR3 bases: TGTGCCAGCAGCCAAGAAACCACCAGCTCCTACAATGAGCAGTTCTTC. Translated: CASSQETTSSYNEQFF.

The rearrangement links TRBV10-3 to TRBJ2-3, with 10 bases aligning to TRBD2. After removal of 6 bases from V and 3 bases from J, the junction contained 3 bases not matched to a gene. The germline gives CDR1 ENHRY, CDR2 SYGVKD. The CDR3 is 14 amino acids. The CDR3 loop reads CAIRPGLATDTQYF. In DNA form, the CDR3 reads TGTGCCATCAGACCGGGACTAGCGACAGATACGCAGTATTTT.

The J gene is TRBJ2-2, the V gene TRBV5-1, with 8 bases aligning to TRBD1. The V and J ends lost 1 base and 7 bases, in that order; junction bases with no gene match: 9. The length of the CDR3 is 16 residues. The germline gives CDR1 SGHRS, CDR2 YFSETQ. In nucleotides, the CDR3 is TGCGCCAGCAGCTTGTTAGGGCAGGGGGCTGGCGGGGAGCTGTTTTTT. Translated: CASSLLGQGAGGELFF.

This rearrangement joins TRBV6-6 to TRBJ1-1; TRBD1 is a possible D gene (6 bases). CDR3 length: 15 amino acids. CDR1 and CDR2 (germline): MNHNY, SVGAGI (reference sequence). With 5 bases removed from V and 5 bases from J, the gap between germline ends came to 18 bases. CDR3 amino acids: CASSQGFGQWTEAFF. The DNA for the CDR3 is TGTGCCAGCAGTCAAGGATTTGGACAGTGGACTGAAGCTTTCTTT.

This chain connects TRBV15 to TRBJ2-5; the D gene is possibly TRBD1 (6 bases). The germline V gene has CDR1 LNHNV and CDR2 YYDKDF (reference sequence). The CDR3 runs to 15 residues. V was clipped by 4 bases and J by 2 bases, with 14 bases between them. The CDR3 DNA reads as TGTGCCACCAGCACCCGATCAGGGGCACAAGAGACCCAGTACTTC. It codes for CATSTRSGAQETQYF.

The CDR3 is CASSPRTASDGYTF. In nucleotides, the CDR3 is TGTGCCAGCAGCCCGCGGACAGCATCGGATGGCTACACCTTC. The chain links TRBV7-6 to TRBJ1-2, with D perhaps TRBD1 (6 bases). The CDR3 consists of 14 residues. Germline V gene lookup returns CDR1 SGHVS and CDR2 FNYEAQ. Trimming shortened V by 5 bases and J by 6 bases, and 16 bases separated the two germline ends.

This chain connects TRBV5-1 to TRBJ1-1; no clear D gene. The V and J ends lost 0 bases and 1 base respectively, with 4 bases between them. CDR3 size: 13 residues. Germline CDR1 reads SGHRS; CDR2 reads YFSETQ. CDR3 nucleotide sequence: TGCGCCAGCAGCTTGGACACGAACACTGAAGCTTTCTTT. Protein: CASSLDTNTEAFF.

The chain uses TRBV4-3 and TRBJ2-3; 11 nucleotides align to TRBD2. The CDR3 runs 17 residues. Germline V gene lookup returns CDR1 LGHNA and CDR2 YSLEER. With 4 bases clipped from V and 5 bases from J, the junction kept 11 bases outside the gene matches. The CDR3: CASSLSGASGRLDTQYF. In nucleotides, the CDR3 is TGCGCCAGCAGCCTAAGTGGGGCTAGCGGGAGGTTAGATACGCAGTATTTT.

The rearrangement joins TRBV7-9 to TRBJ2-7; possibly TRBD1 for D (7 bases). Trimming shortened V by 5 bases and J by 4 bases, and 15 bases separated the two germline ends. CDR1 and CDR2 (germline): SEHNR, FQNEAQ (reference sequence). The CDR3 length is 14 residues. The DNA of the CDR3 is TGTGCCAGCAGCCTCGCGGGACAGCTATACGAGCAGTACTTC. It encodes CASSLAGQLYEQYF.

Comments on this clone: Other DNA sequences in the same sample also yield this CDR3. The chain joins TRBV5-6 to TRBJ2-7; D is undetermined. Trimming removed 0 bases from V and 1 base from J, with 5 bases in between. Germline V CDR1 and CDR2: SGHDT, YYEEEE. This CDR3 spans 13 amino acids. Here the CDR3 reads CASSLAESYEQYF. CDR3 coding DNA: TGTGCCAGCAGCTTGGCGGAGTCCTACGAGCAGTACTTC. The full variable domain, with the rest looked up from reference TRBV5-6 and TRBJ2-7, is DAGVTQSPTHLIKTRGQQVTLRCSPKSGHDTVSWYQQALGQGPQFIFQYYEEEERQRGNFPDRFSGHQFPNYSSELNVNALLLGDSALYLCASSLAESYEQYFGPGTRLTVT.

The chain is built from TRBV5-1 and TRBJ1-1, with 7 nucleotides matching TRBD1. J lost 4 bases, V lost 4 bases, and 31 bases had no gene match. The CDR3 runs to 22 residues. Germline V CDR1 and CDR2: SGHRS, YFSETQ. The CDR3 DNA reads TGCGCCAGCAGCCTCTCCGGGCGGCAGGGGGTACAGGGTATAAGTCTGGTCACTGAAGCTTTCTTT. This translates into CASSLSGRQGVQGISLVTEAFF.

V gene TRBV11-2 combines with J gene TRBJ2-3, with unresolved D. Germline loops: CDR1 SGHAT, CDR2 FQNNGV. V was pared by 1 base and J by 0 bases, with 14 bases between. The length of the CDR3 is 17 residues. The chain's CDR3 is CASSLALSSTSTDTQYF. CDR3 in DNA: TGTGCCAGCAGCTTAGCCCTGTCCTCAACTAGCACAGATACGCAGTATTTT.

The chain combines TRBV5-4 with TRBJ2-3, with D possibly being TRBD2 (6 bases). V lost 9 bases, J lost 0 bases, and 20 bases lay in between. Germline values: CDR1 SGHNT, CDR2 YYREEE (reference sequence). The CDR3 has 16 amino acids. The CDR3 DNA is TGTGCCACCCGGGGGATTCTTGACACTAGCACAGATACGCAGTATTTT. Translating it yields CATRGILDTSTDTQYF.

The chain carries TRBV11-2 and TRBJ2-1; TRBD1 aligns across 9 bases. V lost 2 bases, J lost 6 bases, and 5 bases stayed unmatched. The CDR3 has 15 residues. Germline values: CDR1 SGHAT, CDR2 FQNNGV. CDR3 bases: TGTGCCAGCAGCTTACTGACAGGGGGTTTCAATGAGCAGTTCTTC. Protein sequence: CASSLLTGGFNEQFF. Variable domain in full (rest from reference TRBV11-2 and TRBJ2-1): EAGVAQSPRYKIIEKRQSVAFWCNPISGHATLYWYQQILGQGPKLLIQFQNNGVVDDSQLPKDRFSAERLKGVDSTLKIQPAKLEDSAVYLCASSLLTGGFNEQFFGPGTRLTVL.

The V gene is TRBV7-2, the J gene TRBJ1-2, with 8 bases matching TRBD1. CDR1 is SGHTA, CDR2 FQGNSA, per germline. The CDR3 extends over 14 amino acids. Trimming removed 1 base from V and 7 bases from J; junction bases left unmatched: 5. The CDR3 DNA reads TGTGCCAGCAGCTTAGTGGGTCAGGGGGCTGGCTACACCTTC. Encoded protein: CASSLVGQGAGYTF.

The chain links TRBV15 to TRBJ1-1, with a possible D match to TRBD1 (5 bases). Germline-derived CDR1 and CDR2 are LNHNV and YYDKDF (reference sequence). This CDR3 has 14 amino acids. V lost 0 bases, J lost 4 bases, and 9 bases lay in between. CDR3 bases: TGTGCCACCAGCAGAGATTTTGGGGCCACTGAAGCTTTCTTT. This encodes CATSRDFGATEAFF.

The chain couples TRBV5-1 to TRBJ1-2; D remains unclear. The V and J ends lost 1 base and 4 bases respectively, with 11 bases between them. This CDR3 has 14 amino acids. The germline gives CDR1 SGHRS, CDR2 YFSETQ. The CDR3 coding sequence is TGCGCCAGCAGCTTGATGGAGGGCACCTATGGCTACACCTTC. It specifies CASSLMEGTYGYTF.

The chain employs TRBV2 and TRBJ2-7; tentative D call: TRBD1 (6 bases). The CDR3 loop spans 14 amino acids. In germline, CDR1 is SNHLY, CDR2 FYNNEI. Trimming left V 5 bases short and J 0 bases short, with 11 bases between. Here the CDR3 DNA reads TGTGCCAGCAGTCAGGGGTCGGGCTCCTACGAGCAGTACTTC. Translating it yields CASSQGSGSYEQYF.

This sequence joins TRBV28 and TRBJ1-4; D is uncertain. This CDR3 is built from 15 residues. Germline CDR1 MDHEN, CDR2 SYDVKM. V was clipped by 7 bases and J by 4 bases, with 16 bases between them. CDR3 protein: CASKNTGRLNEKLFF. The CDR3 DNA reads TGTGCCAGCAAAAACACGGGGAGGCTTAATGAAAAACTGTTTTTT. Drawing the rest from reference TRBV28 and TRBJ1-4, the complete variable domain is DVKVTQSSRYLVKRTGEKVFLECVQDMDHENMFWYRQDPGLGLRLIYFSYDVKMKEKGDIPEGYSVSREKKERFSLILESASTNQTSMYLCASKNTGRLNEKLFFGSGTQLSVL.

The chain employs TRBV5-1 and TRBJ2-1; no clear D. Trimming left V 8 bases short and J 5 bases short, with 20 bases between. In germline, CDR1 is SGHRS, CDR2 YFSETQ. This CDR3 has 15 residues. CDR3 sequence reads: CASRAQVDSDNEQFF. The CDR3 DNA is TGCGCCAGTCGAGCCCAGGTAGATTCGGACAATGAGCAGTTCTTC.

CDR3 residues: CASSFRGGGNEQFF. The CDR3 nucleotides are TGTGCCAGCAGCTTCCGTGGGGGGGGGAATGAGCAGTTCTTC. The chain joins TRBV7-2 to TRBJ2-1; 7 bases agree with TRBD2. CDR3 size: 14 residues. Looked up from germline, CDR1 is SGHTA and CDR2 is FQGNSA. V shed 3 bases, J shed 7 bases, and the junction held 6 bases outside the gene matches. The whole variable domain, remainder taken from reference TRBV7-2 and TRBJ2-1, is GAGVSQSPSNKVTEKGKDVELRCDPISGHTALYWYRQSLGQGLEFLIYFQGNSAPDKSGLPSDRFSAERTGGSVSTLTIQRTQQEDSAVYLCASSFRGGGNEQFFGPGTRLTVL.

This clone has a single count. The gene calls are TRBV27 and TRBJ2-2; 7 bases are shared with TRBD2. Trimming at V came to 5 bases and at J to 4 bases, leaving 13 bases not matched to a gene. This CDR3 has 17 amino acids. The germline gives CDR1 MNHEY, CDR2 SMNVEV (reference sequence). The CDR3 is CASSPIGLAEGTGELFF. The CDR3 nucleotides read TGTGCCAGCAGTCCTATAGGCCTAGCGGAGGGCACCGGGGAGCTGTTTTTT.

The CDR3 bases are TGTGCCAGCAGCTTAAACGTTCGGGTTGGGAGCTCCTACAATGAGCAGTTCTTC. Its protein is CASSLNVRVGSSYNEQFF. The chain has TRBV11-2 and TRBJ2-1; a possible D gene is TRBD2 (5 bases). The germline CDR1 and CDR2 sequences are SGHAT and FQNNGV. The germline V and J ends were trimmed by 2 bases and 0 bases, with 17 bases remaining between them. The CDR3 runs to 18 residues.

The rearrangement links TRBV5-4 to TRBJ2-2; TRBD2 matches at 7 bases. The CDR3 totals 19 residues. Germline lookup yields CDR1 SGHNT and CDR2 YYREEE (reference sequence). J gave up 0 bases and V 4 bases, and 15 bases lay outside the gene matches. CDR3 nucleotides: TGTGCCAGCAGCCGGGGTGGGGGACTATCACAAGCGAACACCGGGGAGCTGTTTTTT. It yields the protein CASSRGGGLSQANTGELFF.

For this clone: A read error may account for a junction end that differs from germline. The rearrangement links TRBV7-7 to TRBJ2-1; 9 nucleotides align to TRBD2. CDR3 length: 15 amino acids. Germline loops: CDR1 SSHAT, CDR2 FNYEAQ (reference sequence). The CDR3 coding sequence is TGTGCTAGCAGCTTAGTGGCGGGAGGGCCGGATGAGCAGTTCTTC. It is translated as CASSLVAGGPDEQFF.